The 15 T cell receptor beta chains given below trace back to one sample, sequenced in a study of blood T cell repertoires in COVID-19. Profiled with immunoSEQ multiplex PCR; TCRdb holds only in-frame clones, not every one. This table has 300,000 to 400,000 clones, 90% appearing once. Sequenced: PBMCs or T cells enriched from blood (not recorded which). The source of these receptors is a man in his fifties or sixties who had recovered from COVID-19.

This sequence joins TRBV12-3 or TRBV12-4 and TRBJ1-1; 9 nucleotides align to TRBD1. J gave up 11 bases and V 5 bases, and 9 bases lay outside the gene matches. The CDR3 extends over 13 amino acids. The CDR3 nucleotides are TGTGCCAGCAGTGGAGGACAGGGGAGGGCCGCTTTCTTT. It encodes CASSGGQGRAAFF.

The chain recombines TRBV7-6 with TRBJ1-1; 8 bases line up with TRBD1. Germline assignment: CDR1 SGHVS and CDR2 FNYEAQ. The CDR3 sequence is 18 residues long. The V segment lost 1 base and the J segment 7 bases; nucleotides outside the gene matches: 17. The CDR3 DNA reads TGTGCCAGCAGCTTAGGTGTTAGGCAGGGGGCTACGGGAGGTGAAGCTTTCTTT. Translated: CASSLGVRQGATGGEAFF.

The gene calls are TRBV6-5 and TRBJ1-6; no reliable D call. The V gene's germline CDR1 is MNHEY and CDR2 SVGAGI. Trimming left V 8 bases short and J 0 bases short, with 8 bases between. The CDR3 runs to 14 residues. This CDR3 reads CASGGSSYNSPLHF. The DNA for the CDR3 is TGTGCCAGCGGAGGAAGCTCCTATAATTCACCCCTCCACTTT.

This clone has only a few counts. This sequence joins TRBV2 and TRBJ1-2; the D is unclear. Trimming removed 2 bases from V and 8 bases from J, with 12 bases in between. CDR3 size: 13 residues. Germline assignment: CDR1 SNHLY and CDR2 FYNNEI. CDR3 residues: CASSEIGVWGYTF. In DNA form, the CDR3 reads TGTGCCAGCAGTGAAATCGGGGTTTGGGGCTACACCTTC.

The chain joins TRBV24-1 to TRBJ2-2; D gene ambiguous. From germline, CDR1 is KGHDR and CDR2 SFDVKD. Trimming left V 4 bases short and J 1 base short, with 6 bases between. This CDR3 comprises 14 residues. This chain's CDR3 is CATSDYVNTGELFF. The CDR3 DNA reads TGTGCCACCAGTGACTACGTGAACACCGGGGAGCTGTTTTTT.

J is TRBJ1-3 and V is TRBV4-1; no reliable D call. The CDR3 runs 15 residues. V was trimmed by 1 base and J by 3 bases, leaving 10 bases between them. CDR1 MGHRA and CDR2 YSYEKL come from the germline V gene. CDR3 region: CASSQAVVFGNTIYF. CDR3 DNA: TGCGCCAGCAGCCAAGCGGTTGTCTTTGGAAACACCATATATTTT.

J is TRBJ1-4 and V is TRBV5-1; a possible D gene is TRBD1 (5 bases). This CDR3 comprises 14 residues. The germline V gene encodes CDR1 SGHRS and CDR2 YFSETQ. V lost 1 base and J lost 8, with 12 bases in between. CDR3 sequence: CASSLYQGREKLFF. The CDR3 DNA sequence: TGCGCCAGCAGCTTGTATCAGGGTCGCGAAAAACTGTTTTTT. Full variable domain (remainder filled in from reference TRBV5-1 and TRBJ1-4): KAGVTQTPRYLIKTRGQQVTLSCSPISGHRSVSWYQQTPGQGLQFLFEYFSETQRNKGNFPGRFSGRQFSNSRSEMNVSTLELGDSALYLCASSLYQGREKLFFGSGTQLSVL.

V and J are TRBV3-1 (or the pseudogene TRBV3-2) and TRBJ1-5; D not resolved. Germline CDR1 LGHDT, CDR2 YNNKEL (reference sequence). Trimming took 5 bases from V and 5 from J, leaving 28 bases between them. The CDR3 has 19 amino acids. Written as DNA, the CDR3 is TGTGCCAGCAGCGGTTTTTTTAGGGATCGGTACGGGAATGATCAGCCCCAGCATTTT. Amino acids: CASSGFFRDRYGNDQPQHF.

V usage is TRBV6-6 and J usage is TRBJ2-1, with TRBD1 matching 8 bases. The CDR3 spans 14 residues. Germline V gene data show CDR1 as MNHNY and CDR2 as SVGAGI (reference sequence). V trimming: 6 bases; J trimming: 5 bases; junction bases outside the gene matches: 6. The CDR3 DNA reads as TGTGCCAGCAGCGCTGGGACAGGTGACAATGAGCAGTTCTTC. Protein product: CASSAGTGDNEQFF.

This chain links TRBV3-1 (or the pseudogene TRBV3-2) with TRBJ2-1; 9 positions agree with TRBD2. The CDR3 has 15 amino acids. Germline V lookup: CDR1 LGHDT, CDR2 YNNKEL (reference sequence). J lost 6 bases, V lost 5 bases, and 8 bases had no gene match. CDR3 protein: CASSFRRGGANEQFF. CDR3 bases: TGTGCCAGCAGCTTCCGGCGGGGGGGCGCCAATGAGCAGTTCTTC.

V usage is TRBV27 and J usage is TRBJ2-7; 12 positions agree with TRBD1. In germline, CDR1 is MNHEY, CDR2 SMNVEV (reference sequence). The V segment lost 5 bases and the J segment 5 bases; nucleotides outside the gene matches: 7. The CDR3 contains 15 residues. CDR3 bases: TGTGCCAGCAGTGCCGGGACAGGGGGCTTTAACGAGCAGTACTTC. Translation: CASSAGTGGFNEQYF.

The V and J genes are TRBV30 and TRBJ2-7; TRBD2 matches 9 bases. The ends lost 0 bases at V and 6 bases at J; junction bases unmatched: 9. Per germline, CDR1 GTSNPN and CDR2 SVGIG (reference sequence). This CDR3 region has 15 residues. The DNA for the CDR3 is TGTGCCTGGAGTGTCAGCGGCGGGAGGGCCGCCGAGCAGTACTTC. Its protein product is CAWSVSGGRAAEQYF.

This chain connects TRBV11-2 to TRBJ1-4, with D perhaps TRBD1 (5 bases). There are 16 residues in the CDR3. Trimming pared 1 base from V and 2 bases from J, leaving 11 bases between. Per germline, CDR1 SGHAT and CDR2 FQNNGV. CDR3 sequence reads: CASSLVGGITNEKLFF. DNA of the CDR3: TGTGCCAGCAGCTTAGTCGGGGGGATCACTAATGAAAAACTGTTTTTT.

This rearrangement joins TRBV9 to TRBJ2-1; 9 bases are shared with TRBD2. CDR1 and CDR2 from the germline V gene are SGDLS and YYNGEE. Trimming took 2 bases from V and 2 from J; bases not matched to a gene: 5. The CDR3 runs 16 residues. The CDR3 here is CASSVMSGGTYNEQFF. Written as DNA, the CDR3 is TGTGCCAGCAGCGTGATGAGCGGGGGGACCTACAATGAGCAGTTCTTC.

The V and J genes are TRBV3-1 (or the pseudogene TRBV3-2) and TRBJ2-3, with 11 bases that match TRBD2. Germline V gene lookup returns CDR1 LGHDT and CDR2 YNNKEL (reference sequence). CDR3 size: 17 residues. The J segment lost 2 bases and the V segment lost 5 bases, leaving 9 bases of the junction unmatched. The CDR3 protein is CASSSFGTSGPTDTQYF. Written as DNA, the CDR3 is TGTGCCAGCAGCTCGTTCGGGACTAGCGGCCCCACAGATACGCAGTATTTT.